The 23 T cell receptor beta chains given below trace back to one sample, sequenced in a study of T cell responses to AZD1222 COVID-19 vaccine. Produced via immunoSEQ multiplex PCR; TCRdb's table is partial and in-frame only. The sample shows some 50,000 clones, approximately 79% of them seen only once. Sequences were derived from peripheral blood, sampled on day 0 of MenACWY control vaccination. These receptors all stem from an adult in good health.

This clone showed up just a few times. This chain connects TRBV5-1 to TRBJ1-3; 7 bases align to TRBD1. The CDR3 loop spans 16 amino acids. The V gene end was trimmed by 3 bases and the J gene end by 2 bases; junction bases not matched to a gene: 8. Per the germline V gene, CDR1 is SGHRS and CDR2 is YFSETQ. This CDR3 is CASSSRPGTAGNTIYF. CDR3 nucleotides: TGCGCCAGCAGCTCGCGTCCCGGGACAGCTGGAAACACCATATATTTT.

The chain carries TRBV5-1 and TRBJ1-3; possible D gene TRBD1, 6 bases. With 4 bases removed from V and 0 bases from J, the gap between germline ends came to 8 bases. The CDR3 is 14 amino acids. CDR1 and CDR2 from the germline V gene are SGHRS and YFSETQ. This chain's CDR3 is CASSATGSGNTIYF. The CDR3 DNA follows: TGCGCCAGCAGCGCGACAGGCTCTGGAAACACCATATATTTT.

The chain links TRBV18 to TRBJ2-2, with TRBD1 matching 8 bases. CDR1 KGHSH and CDR2 LQKENI come from the germline V gene. The CDR3 has 15 residues. J gave up 1 base and V 3 bases, and 1 base lay outside the gene matches. The CDR3 protein is CASSPGTGNTGELFF. CDR3 bases: TGTGCCAGCTCACCCGGGACAGGGAACACCGGGGAGCTGTTTTTT.

The chain joins TRBV5-8 to TRBJ2-1; D gene uncertain. CDR3 length: 14 residues. V lost 3 bases and J lost 7, with 14 bases in between. Germline CDR1 SGHTS, CDR2 YDEGEE. The CDR3 bases are TGTGCCAGCAGCTCCTCCACAGCTACAAATGAGCAGTTCTTC. Its translation is CASSSSTATNEQFF.

Comment on this clone: A single base separates this from a much larger clone, so it may be a read error. The chain uses TRBV28 and TRBJ2-7; no clear D. Germline CDR1 and CDR2: MDHEN and SYDVKM. This CDR3 is 13 amino acids long. The CDR3 sequence: CTSSPPASYEQYF. CDR3 in DNA: TGTACCAGCAGCCCGCCCGCTAGCTACGAGCAGTACTTC.

The J gene is TRBJ1-3, the V gene TRBV5-1; 9 nucleotides line up with TRBD1. Germline V gene sequence: CDR1 SGHRS, CDR2 YFSETQ. The CDR3 is 15 residues long. Losses at the gene ends were 4 bases for V and 6 bases for J; bases not matched to a gene: 8. The CDR3 DNA sequence: TGCGCCAGCAGCCGCACAGGGGGCAGTAAAAACACCATATATTTT. It yields the protein CASSRTGGSKNTIYF.

This chain connects TRBV6-6 to TRBJ2-7, with D tentatively TRBD2 (5 bases). Germline CDR1 reads MNHNY; CDR2 reads SVGAGI (reference sequence). CDR3 length: 15 residues. V shed 8 bases and J shed 0 bases, with 17 bases lying between them. CDR3 region: CASGPSDGNSYEQYF. CDR3 sequence (DNA): TGTGCCAGCGGACCCTCGGACGGGAACTCCTACGAGCAGTACTTC.

This chain links TRBV11-2 with TRBJ2-5; D unresolved. Germline V CDR1 and CDR2: SGHAT, FQNNGV. The CDR3 consists of 15 residues. V dropped 5 bases and J dropped 3 bases, with 16 bases sitting between them. In nucleotides, the CDR3 is TGTGCCAGCAGCCGAAGGCCAGGAAGCGAAGAGACCCAGTACTTC. This encodes CASSRRPGSEETQYF.

The rearrangement links TRBV19 to TRBJ2-2, with TRBD2 as a possible D gene (6 bases). The CDR3 is 15 residues long. Trimming cost V 4 bases and J 3 bases, with 12 bases left between them. CDR1 and CDR2 (germline): LNHDA, SQIVND (reference sequence). CDR3 amino acids: CASSTVADYTGELFF. The CDR3 DNA reads TGTGCCAGTAGTACCGTAGCGGATTACACCGGGGAGCTGTTTTTT.

This chain links TRBV18 with TRBJ2-7, with D hard to call. V lost 2 bases and J lost 3, with 11 bases in between. Germline V CDR1 and CDR2: KGHSH, LQKENI. The CDR3 sequence is 14 residues long. The CDR3 here is CASSPYDRIYEQYF. Here the CDR3 DNA reads TGTGCCAGCTCACCATATGACCGTATCTACGAGCAGTACTTC.

V usage is TRBV19 and J usage is TRBJ1-2, with a possible D match to TRBD1 (6 bases). CDR1 is LNHDA, CDR2 SQIVND, per germline (reference sequence). Deletions cut 2 bases from V and 5 bases from J, with 12 bases between. The length of the CDR3 is 14 residues. The DNA of the CDR3 is TGTGCCAGTAGTATATTGCAGGGGCGGTATGGCTACACCTTC. Translation gives CASSILQGRYGYTF.

The chain couples TRBV14 to TRBJ2-5; D gene uncertain. Germline V gives CDR1 SGHDN, CDR2 FVKESK. The CDR3 runs 14 residues. The V end lost 10 bases, the J end lost 8 bases, and 23 bases lay between the germline ends. In DNA form, the CDR3 reads TGTGCCACCCAACCCCAGATCAGTGTCTTCACCCAGTACTTC. This encodes CATQPQISVFTQYF.

The chain recombines TRBV7-8 with TRBJ1-6; no clear D. Trimming took 4 bases from V and 5 from J, leaving 12 bases between them. Germline values: CDR1 SGHVS, CDR2 FQNEAQ. The CDR3 is 15 residues long. This chain's CDR3 is CASSSQPGDNSPLHF. Written as DNA, the CDR3 is TGTGCCAGCAGCTCTCAACCCGGGGATAATTCACCCCTCCACTTT.

The J gene is TRBJ2-1, the V gene TRBV15; 10 nucleotides match TRBD2. V shed 0 bases and J 6 bases; nucleotides not matched to a gene: 8. This CDR3 is 17 amino acids long. Germline V lookup: CDR1 LNHNV, CDR2 YYDKDF (reference sequence). The chain's CDR3 is CATSREASGRAFNEQFF. The CDR3 bases are TGTGCCACCAGCAGAGAGGCCAGCGGGAGGGCCTTCAATGAGCAGTTCTTC.

The chain uses TRBV30 and TRBJ1-1; D possibly corresponds to TRBD1 (5 bases). There are 14 residues in the CDR3. Trimming took 8 bases from V and 1 from J, leaving 17 bases between them. Germline V gene sequence: CDR1 GTSNPN, CDR2 SVGIG (reference sequence). CDR3 DNA: TGTGCCACAACATCCGGGACCCAGAACACTGAAGCTTTCTTT. Translating it yields CATTSGTQNTEAFF.

The DNA for the CDR3 is TGTGCCAGCAGTTTTGGCAGAGGAAACATTCAGTACTTC. Protein product: CASSFGRGNIQYF. This chain connects TRBV28 to TRBJ2-4; D is uncertain. Trimming took 3 bases from V and 6 from J, leaving 9 bases between them. In germline, CDR1 is MDHEN, CDR2 SYDVKM. This CDR3 is built from 13 residues. The variable domain in full, completed from reference TRBV28 and TRBJ2-4, reads DVKVTQSSRYLVKRTGEKVFLECVQDMDHENMFWYRQDPGLGLRLIYFSYDVKMKEKGDIPEGYSVSREKKERFSLILESASTNQTSMYLCASSFGRGNIQYFGAGTRLSVL.

This clone was observed once. V gene TRBV25-1 combines with J gene TRBJ1-4; 9 nucleotides line up with TRBD1. The germline V gene encodes CDR1 MGHDK and CDR2 SYGVNS. With V trimmed by 7 bases and J by 12 bases, 12 bases remained unmatched. This CDR3 is 14 amino acids long. Here the CDR3 reads CASTRTGGRGELFF. The CDR3 DNA reads TGTGCCAGCACCCGCACAGGGGGCAGAGGGGAACTGTTTTTT.

This sequence joins TRBV10-3 and TRBJ1-5; unclear D gene. The CDR3 length is 15 residues. Trimming removed 4 bases from V and 4 bases from J, with 14 bases in between. The germline gives CDR1 ENHRY, CDR2 SYGVKD. CDR3 nucleotides: TGTGCCATCAGTGTCGATAGGACGGGAAATCAGCCCCAGCATTTT. Translation gives CAISVDRTGNQPQHF.

The CDR3 DNA sequence: TGTGCCAGCAGCTTAGGATTAGACGGCAATGAGCAGTTCTTC. Translating it yields CASSLGLDGNEQFF. The chain combines TRBV11-1 with TRBJ2-1; D remains unclear. There are 14 residues in the CDR3. V lost 1 base, J lost 6 bases, and 10 bases lay in between. Germline assignment: CDR1 SGHAT and CDR2 FQDESV (reference sequence).

This sequence joins TRBV12-5 and TRBJ1-1; TRBD1 agrees at 7 bases. The CDR3 sequence is 13 residues long. The trim removed 0 bases at V and 8 bases at J, leaving 3 bases unmatched. The V gene's germline CDR1 is LGHNT and CDR2 FRNRAP. The CDR3 region has the DNA TGTGCTAGTGGTTTGGTACTGACAGGGGAAGCTTTCTTT. It encodes CASGLVLTGEAFF.

The genes are TRBV11-2 and TRBJ2-5; the D is unclear. The CDR3 contains 12 residues. V was trimmed by 5 bases and J by 4 bases, leaving 8 bases between them. Germline V gene sequence: CDR1 SGHAT, CDR2 FQNNGV. The CDR3 DNA follows: TGTGCCAGCAGCCCACACGGAGAGACCCAGTACTTC. Translating gives CASSPHGETQYF.

The chain carries TRBV5-1 and TRBJ1-1; D gene uncertain. CDR3 length equals 14 residues. Germline CDR1 reads SGHRS; CDR2 reads YFSETQ. V gave up 1 base and J gave up 6 bases, with 13 bases separating them. Here the CDR3 DNA reads TGCGCCAGCAGCTTGCCGGGGAAAGGCGCTGAAGCTTTCTTT. The encoded protein is CASSLPGKGAEAFF.

The chain couples TRBV7-9 to TRBJ2-3; TRBD1 is a possible D gene (6 bases). The length of the CDR3 is 11 residues. Germline V gives CDR1 SEHNR, CDR2 FQNEAQ (reference sequence). Trimming shortened V by 5 bases and J by 6 bases, and 6 bases separated the two germline ends. The CDR3 nucleotides are TGTGCCAGCAGCCAGGGGGATACGCAGTATTTT. This encodes CASSQGDTQYF. Full variable domain (rest looked up from reference TRBV7-9 and TRBJ2-3): DTGVSQNPRHKITKRGQNVTFRCDPISEHNRLYWYRQTLGQGPEFLTYFQNEAQLEKSRLLSDRFSAERPKGSFSTLEIQRTEQGDSAMYLCASSQGDTQYFGPGTRLTVL.